This T cell receptor (beta chain) was recovered during a study of beta chain features in type 1 diabetes. The entirety of the isolated RNA underwent reverse transcription, so expressed TCRB transcripts were sequenced. Measured with immunoSEQ multiplex PCR; TCRdb has only the in-frame clones, and not every one. The sample shows more than 100,000 clones, about a sixth of them seen only once. The germline CDR1 and CDR2 sequences are SNHLY and FYNNEI. The V end lost 5 bases, the J end lost 10 bases, and 21 bases lay between the germline ends. The CDR3 has 16 residues. Study results and caveats: Moderate yet significant TCRB CDR3 shortening was seen in Type 1 diabetes patients in all four CD4+ subsets.

On this clone: Its antigen is undetermined.

The source is a man aged 25 to 45 with type 1 diabetes. The V and J genes are TRBV2 and TRBJ1-6; maybe TRBD1 (6 bases). The specimen was central memory CD4+ T cells from blood. The CDR3 loop reads CASSNPLRGRESPLHF. DNA of the CDR3: TGTGCCAGCAGTAACCCCCTCCGGGGGCGGGAATCACCCCTCCACTTT.